One and the same sample provided the 16 T cell receptor beta chains below, sequenced in a study of PD-L1 blockade in urothelial cancer. Profiled with immunoSEQ multiplex PCR; TCRdb holds only in-frame clones, not every one. The sample carries about 40,000 clones, 82% recorded once. The material was PBMCs, obtained around atezolizumab (anti-PD-L1) treatment. The receptors here all came from a man aged 55 to 69 with urothelial cancer.

This chain links TRBV28 with TRBJ2-2, with D maybe TRBD1 (7 bases). CDR1 is MDHEN and CDR2 is SYDVKM in the germline V gene. CDR3 length: 16 residues. Trimming left V 6 bases short and J 2 bases short, with 16 bases between. The CDR3, as DNA: TGTGCCAGCAGCCCCGGAGGGGGCGAAAACACCGGGGAGCTGTTTTTT. Translation: CASSPGGGENTGELFF. The complete variable domain, with remaining parts taken from reference TRBV28 and TRBJ2-2, reads DVKVTQSSRYLVKRTGEKVFLECVQDMDHENMFWYRQDPGLGLRLIYFSYDVKMKEKGDIPEGYSVSREKKERFSLILESASTNQTSMYLCASSPGGGENTGELFFGEGSRLTVL.

This clone was detected only a few times. The chain links TRBV7-3 to TRBJ2-7; D uncertain. V dropped 7 bases and J dropped 0 bases, with 13 bases sitting between them. Germline V gene lookup returns CDR1 SGHTA and CDR2 FQGTGA. CDR3 length: 14 amino acids. The CDR3 sequence: CASKETESSYEQYF. The CDR3 DNA reads as TGTGCCAGCAAAGAGACGGAGAGCTCCTACGAGCAGTACTTC.

This sequence joins TRBV10-3 and TRBJ1-4; D gene uncertain. V lost 0 bases, J lost 8 bases, and 13 bases lay in between. Germline V gives CDR1 ENHRY, CDR2 SYGVKD. The CDR3 sequence is 15 residues long. In DNA form, the CDR3 reads TGTGCCATCAGTGAGTCGGAGTATGCGGGAGAAAAACTGTTTTTT. Encoded protein: CAISESEYAGEKLFF.

The rearrangement joins TRBV27 to TRBJ2-2; TRBD2 agrees at 13 bases. The CDR3 loop spans 18 amino acids. The germline gives CDR1 MNHEY, CDR2 SMNVEV (reference sequence). V gave up 3 bases and J gave up 3 bases; unmatched junction bases: 7. This CDR3 reads CASSFATSGGYYTGELFF. The CDR3 DNA reads TGTGCCAGCAGTTTCGCGACTAGCGGGGGGTACTACACCGGGGAGCTGTTTTTT.

The V call is TRBV6-1, the J call TRBJ1-1; D remains unclear. V was cut by 6 bases and J by 0 bases, with 11 bases left in between. Germline values: CDR1 MNHNS, CDR2 SASEGT. CDR3 size: 14 residues. The DNA of the CDR3 is TGTGCCAGCAGGGAGACGAATATGAACACTGAAGCTTTCTTT. The encoded protein is CASRETNMNTEAFF.

The chain couples TRBV25-1 to TRBJ1-6; TRBD1 might be the D (6 bases). Trimming took off 3 bases at V and 4 bases at J, with 19 bases between the two ends. CDR1 is MGHDK and CDR2 is SYGVNS in the germline V gene. This CDR3 is built from 18 residues. Here the CDR3 reads CASSDPTIQGQYNSPLHF. CDR3 nucleotide sequence: TGTGCCAGCAGTGATCCTACGATCCAGGGGCAGTATAATTCACCCCTCCACTTT.

This chain connects TRBV2 to TRBJ2-7, with D possibly being TRBD2 (5 bases). The CDR3 totals 14 residues. CDR1 and CDR2 (germline): SNHLY, FYNNEI. Trimming cost V 7 bases and J 2 bases, with 15 bases left between them. CDR3 nucleotide sequence: TGTGCCAGCAATTCTAGCCCCGATGCCTACGAGCAGTACTTC. Amino acid sequence: CASNSSPDAYEQYF.

The V call is TRBV6-1, the J call TRBJ2-5, with a possible D match to TRBD1 (5 bases). CDR3 length equals 13 residues. Trimming pared 4 bases from V and 3 bases from J, leaving 9 bases between. In germline, CDR1 is MNHNS, CDR2 SASEGT. The CDR3 sequence is CASSGGREETQYF. The CDR3 nucleotides are TGTGCCAGCAGTGGTGGCAGGGAAGAGACCCAGTACTTC.

J is TRBJ2-1 and V is TRBV6-6; 8 bases map to TRBD1. CDR1 is MNHNY, CDR2 SVGAGI, per germline (reference sequence). Trimming at V came to 6 bases and at J to 7 bases, leaving 5 bases not matched to a gene. The CDR3 is 13 residues long. The CDR3 DNA follows: TGTGCCAGCAGCAAGGACAGGGCGAATGAGCAGTTCTTC. This gives the protein CASSKDRANEQFF.

V is TRBV2 and J is TRBJ2-7; 8 bases match TRBD2. Looked up from germline, CDR1 is SNHLY and CDR2 is FYNNEI. The J segment lost 2 bases and the V segment lost 10 bases, leaving 7 bases of the junction unmatched. This CDR3 region has 13 residues. CDR3 protein: CATGGAGAYEQYF. The CDR3, as DNA: TGTGCCACGGGGGGGGCAGGGGCCTACGAGCAGTACTTC.

This clone has only a few counts. This rearrangement joins TRBV21-1 to TRBJ1-3; the table assigns TRBD1, which was not confirmed against the DNA. TRBV21-1 corresponds to a pseudogene. The CDR3 contains 20 residues. In DNA form, the CDR3 reads TGTGCCAGCAGCCCCAGCCGGGACAGGGCGACACCTCGCTCTGGAAACACCATATATTTT. Translation: CASSPSRDRATPRSGNTIYF.

The chain links TRBV2 to TRBJ2-1; 8 bases map to TRBD1. This CDR3 comprises 16 residues. The V and J ends lost 5 bases and 5 bases, in that order; junction bases with no gene match: 11. CDR1 and CDR2 (germline): SNHLY, FYNNEI. The CDR3 sequence: CASSSQGARRDNEQFF. The CDR3 DNA follows: TGTGCCAGCAGTTCCCAGGGGGCGCGTAGGGACAATGAGCAGTTCTTC.

This clone was counted a single time. This sequence joins TRBV6-5 and TRBJ2-2; D gene ambiguous. V was shortened by 5 bases and J by 6 bases, with 7 bases between the two germline ends. Germline CDR1 and CDR2: MNHEY and SVGAGI. The CDR3 totals 12 residues. In nucleotides, the CDR3 is TGTGCCAGCAGTAAGACACCCGGGGAGCTGTTTTTT. It codes for CASSKTPGELFF.

V is TRBV6-5 and J is TRBJ2-1; 9 nucleotides align to TRBD2. CDR1 is MNHEY and CDR2 is SVGAGI in the germline V gene. Trimming at V came to 8 bases and at J to 5 bases, leaving 10 bases not matched to a gene. The CDR3 contains 15 residues. The CDR3 bases are TGTGCCAGCGGGACGCAGCGGGGGGCGAACAATGAGCAGTTCTTC. Residues: CASGTQRGANNEQFF.

The chain has TRBV28 and TRBJ1-4; D is perhaps TRBD1 (6 bases). Trimming removed 10 bases from V and 8 bases from J, with 14 bases in between. Per the germline V gene, CDR1 is MDHEN and CDR2 is SYDVKM. This CDR3 has 12 amino acids. CDR3 residues: CATAGVREKLFF. The CDR3 nucleotides are TGTGCCACCGCAGGGGTTCGGGAAAAACTGTTTTTT.

This clone appeared a single time. This rearrangement joins TRBV4-1 to TRBJ2-5; TRBD2 agrees at 8 bases. The CDR3 consists of 16 residues. V dropped 7 bases and J dropped 5; count of bases not matched to a gene: 15. The germline V gene has CDR1 MGHRA and CDR2 YSYEKL. The CDR3 spells CASKQSGGWVGETQYF. CDR3 bases: TGCGCCAGCAAGCAGAGCGGGGGTTGGGTGGGCGAGACCCAGTACTTC.